What follows describes a single TCR beta chain. What this receptor recognizes is not known. No much larger clonotype is one base removed from it; base qualities were not supplied. This record belongs to a study of ipilimumab plus nivolumab after autologous stem cell transplantation (dated by TCRdb to the early 2020s). A note on the overall study: The median number of doses received by trial patients was four to six for ipilimumab and roughly eight for nivolumab. Included in the myeloma cohort were high-risk transplant-naive patients as well as patients relapsing within 3 years of a first autologous transplant. Patients with high-risk diffuse large B cell lymphoma, mature T cell lymphoma, or multiple myeloma undergoing autologous transplant were enrolled in the trial. The intent-to-treat population of the trial was made up of thirty-five patients.

Receptor amplification or capture employed the immunoSEQ multiplex PCR assay. TCRdb obtained this table from immuneACCESS and retained in-frame rearrangements with V and J assigned. These tables miss some clones; where compared with another copy, unresolved V genes account for less than half of the shortfall, and the remainder is unexplained. In all, the sample holds about 43,000 clones, and 70% to 90% of those were seen once. The ten largest clonotypes hold roughly 1% of the sample. General study outcomes and caveats: Combined checkpoint inhibition as post-transplant consolidation was concluded by the authors to appear tolerable. According to the authors, a biologic rationale for studying the approach further came from T cell receptor repertoire, regulatory T cell phenotype and gut microbiota profiles.

Starting 14 to 28 days after the autologous transplant, patients began checkpoint therapy, which included ipilimumab at 1 mg/kg intravenously on day 1 of selected weeks. Nivolumab was given at 3 mg/kg intravenously on day 1 of weeks 1, 4, 7, 10, and every two weeks through week 26. The study was a Phase Ib clinical trial testing combined checkpoint inhibition with ipilimumab and nivolumab as consolidation after autologous stem cell transplantation. Based on the germline V gene (reference sequence), the CDR1 and CDR2 sequences are LNHNV and YYDKDF. From the cysteine up to the phenylalanine, the CDR3 has a length of 12 residues. Only the CDR3 part of the read is kept: 36 bases, read in frame from the first base. The germline ends are 6 bases apart after V is trimmed by 5 bases and J by 4 bases.

The sequence was collected from a male donor with multiple myeloma. Here the sequenced sample was PBMCs, taken in a trial of ipilimumab plus nivolumab as post-transplant consolidation. The chain employs TRBV15 and TRBJ2-1; no confident D gene assignment can be made. The CDR3 protein: CATSRNYNEQFF. The sequenced DNA: TGTGCCACCAGCCGAAATTACAATGAGCAGTTCTTC.